This T cell receptor beta chain stems from a study of T cell responses to AZD1222 COVID-19 vaccine. Whole-study results and caveats: CD4 TCRs linked to vaccination spanned spike, dominating at 160-218 and 743-854. Donors, mostly white British, included more females; clonal diversity was possibly underestimated. A rise in Spike-specific TCR breadth and depth followed two AZD1222 doses. The study sampled repertoires only after the peak T cell response.

On this clone itself: Its antigen is still unknown.

Sequencing was performed with immunoSEQ multiplex PCR; in TCRdb, only in-frame clones are kept and a portion is missing. Here the sample spans 100,000 to 150,000 clones, around 92% being singletons. The input for sequencing was peripheral blood, taken on day 0 of AZD1222 vaccination. The TCR comes from an adult in good health.

This CDR3 reads CASRRSGINTGELFF. The DNA for the CDR3 is TGTGCCAGCAGGAGGTCAGGGATTAACACCGGGGAGCTGTTTTTT. The chain has TRBV28 and TRBJ2-2; D possibly corresponds to TRBD1 (5 bases). Trimming took 6 bases from V and 2 from J, leaving 13 bases between them. In germline, CDR1 is MDHEN, CDR2 SYDVKM. The CDR3 runs 15 residues.